One T cell receptor (beta chain) is described in this entry. Its antigen is unidentified. Trimming pared 5 bases from V and 16 bases from J, leaving 15 bases between. The length of the CDR3 is 11 residues. Germline V CDR1 and CDR2: SNHLY, FYNNEI. Unique molecular identifiers were used in preparing the TCRbeta library. TCRdb re-called the PCR reads through MiXCR, storing one row per CDR3 protein. The table includes approximately 980,000 distinct CDR3 sequences, roughly 31% detected once. These data are taken from a study of T-cell reconstitution after alpha-beta-depleted transplantation in children. Study observations and caveats: The authors attributed T-cell counts and diversity one year after transplant mostly to newly produced T cells.

J is TRBJ2-1 and V is TRBV2; perhaps D is TRBD1 or TRBD2 (6 bases each). The sequence came from a boy under three years old who had a stem cell transplant for SCID, so the T cells may come from the graft donor. The sequencing here drew on PBMCs, mostly from graft donor cells, taken 360 days after TCRalphabeta/CD19-depleted stem cell transplant. The CDR3 protein is CASSRGLAFFF. In DNA, the CDR3 is TGTGCCAGCAGTCGGGGGCTAGCGTTCTTCTTC.